The 23 T cell receptor beta chains below come from one sample, sequenced in a study of T cells expressing NK-cell markers. One entry per CDR3 protein, without DNA, is what TCRdb gives after re-calling the 5' RACE reads. This sample's table has roughly 380,000 distinct CDR3 sequences. The sample consisted of blood T cells: a sorted CD56 or NKG2C T cell subset, CD4+ or CD8+ T cells, or bulk PBMC T cells (not recorded which). The receptors stem from a man aged 18 to 70 in good health.

The rearrangement links TRBV6-5 to TRBJ1-1. The CDR3 is 14 amino acids. Germline loops: CDR1 MNHEY, CDR2 SVGAGI. The CDR3 loop is CASSSPSLNTEAFF.

The chain couples TRBV2 to TRBJ2-5; the TRBD2 assignment by TCRdb is unverifiable without DNA. This CDR3 is built from 14 residues. Germline V gene data show CDR1 as SNHLY and CDR2 as FYNNEI. CDR3 sequence: CASSPTSEQETQYF.

This chain links TRBV6-5 with TRBJ1-2. The CDR3 covers 17 residues. CDR1 and CDR2 from the germline V gene are MNHEY and SVGAGI. CDR3 loop: CASSYKGAPLVNYGYTF.

The gene calls are TRBV6-1 and TRBJ2-1; TCRdb calls TRBD2, which cannot be checked without DNA. CDR3 length: 15 residues. Germline CDR1 reads MNHNS; CDR2 reads SASEGT. The CDR3 sequence: CASSEAPGIANEQFF.

The chain carries TRBV19 and TRBJ2-1; TCRdb's D gene call, TRBD1, goes unchecked for lack of DNA. There are 18 residues in the CDR3. Looked up from germline, CDR1 is LNHDA and CDR2 is SQIVND (reference sequence). The CDR3: CASSSSGYGAVSYNEQFF. Complete variable domain (other parts from reference TRBV19 and TRBJ2-1): DGGITQSPKYLFRKEGQNVTLSCEQNLNHDAMYWYRQDPGQGLRLIYYSQIVNDFQKGDIAEGYSVSREKKESFPLTVTSAQKNPTAFYLCASSSSGYGAVSYNEQFFGPGTRLTVL.

CDR3 protein: CASSLGARVIWEQYF. The gene calls are TRBV5-6 and TRBJ2-7; the D gene TCRdb calls, TRBD1, cannot be checked with no DNA. The CDR3 loop spans 15 amino acids. Germline values: CDR1 SGHDT, CDR2 YYEEEE.

V and J are TRBV23-1 and TRBJ2-5; the D gene TCRdb calls, TRBD2, cannot be checked with no DNA. TRBV23-1 is recorded as an ORF, its role being uncertain. There are 14 residues in the CDR3. This CDR3 reads CASSQCAGGETQYF.

This chain links TRBV9 with TRBJ2-7; the TCRdb call, TRBD1, lacks DNA for checking. The germline V gene encodes CDR1 SGDLS and CDR2 YYNGEE. This CDR3 region has 15 residues. CDR3 sequence: CASSVEGQGGGEQYF.

The chain combines TRBV9 with TRBJ2-1; lacking DNA, the TRBD2 call made by TCRdb goes unchecked. CDR1 is SGDLS and CDR2 is YYNGEE in the germline V gene. This CDR3 spans 16 amino acids. The CDR3 loop is CASSPWTSGGYNEQFF.

The chain joins TRBV15 to TRBJ2-3; TCRdb selects TRBD1, and the lack of DNA leaves this call unchecked. Looked up from germline, CDR1 is LNHNV and CDR2 is YYDKDF (reference sequence). CDR3 length: 16 residues. The CDR3 region is CATSRGGTPGTDTQYF.

The V call is TRBV6-4, the J call TRBJ1-5; the D gene TCRdb calls, TRBD1, cannot be checked with no DNA. CDR3 length: 13 amino acids. Germline CDR1 MRHNA, CDR2 SNTAGT. The CDR3 loop reads CASSQGAYQPQHF.

The genes are TRBV7-2 and TRBJ2-3. The CDR3 is 13 amino acids. Germline assignment: CDR1 SGHTA and CDR2 FQGNSA. CDR3 protein: CASSAKRADTQYF.

The chain is built from TRBV3-1 and TRBJ2-3; with no DNA, the TCRdb D assignment of TRBD2 cannot be verified. This CDR3 region has 18 residues. CDR1 is LGHDT, CDR2 YNNKEL, per germline (reference sequence). The CDR3 region is CASSRYSGGQRTADTQYF.

This chain uses TRBV12-3 or TRBV12-4 with TRBJ1-1; TCRdb's assignment of TRBD1 cannot be checked, as there is no DNA. The CDR3 contains 13 residues. CDR3 residues: CASSFGGKAEAFF.

The chain is built from TRBV3-1 and TRBJ2-1; with no DNA, the TCRdb D assignment of TRBD2 cannot be verified. Germline V CDR1 and CDR2: LGHDT, YNNKEL (reference sequence). The CDR3 is 16 residues long. CDR3 sequence reads: CASSPLGGGPYNEQFF.

The rearrangement uses TRBV6-2 or TRBV6-3 and TRBJ1-1; the D call of TRBD1 rests on TCRdb alone, since no DNA is present to check it. The CDR3 loop spans 13 amino acids. CDR1 and CDR2 (germline): MNHEY, SVGEGT. The CDR3 spells CAGTRTANTEAFF.

The chain is built from TRBV7-2 and TRBJ1-1; TCRdb's D call, TRBD1, is unchecked because there is no DNA. CDR1 and CDR2 (germline): SGHTA, FQGNSA. The CDR3 length is 15 residues. This CDR3 reads CASSLAPGARTEAFF.

J is TRBJ2-3 and V is TRBV11-2; the D call from TCRdb, TRBD1, cannot be confirmed without DNA. The CDR3 length is 14 residues. Per germline, CDR1 SGHAT and CDR2 FQNNGV. The CDR3 sequence: CASSPRDRGDTQYF.

The chain uses TRBV4-2 and TRBJ1-6; lacking DNA, the TRBD1 call made by TCRdb goes unchecked. The length of the CDR3 is 15 residues. Germline V gene lookup returns CDR1 LGHNA and CDR2 YNFKEQ. The CDR3 spells CASTHGINYGSPLHF.

This chain connects TRBV2 to TRBJ2-1. Germline CDR1 SNHLY, CDR2 FYNNEI. CDR3 length: 13 amino acids. The CDR3: CASTPNIEDEQFF.

This sequence joins TRBV24-1 and TRBJ2-5; TCRdb gives TRBD1 as the D gene, but with no DNA this cannot be confirmed. Germline CDR1 reads KGHDR; CDR2 reads SFDVKD. The CDR3 is 14 residues long. The CDR3 spells CATSAWGSQETQYF.

The chain carries TRBV12-3 or TRBV12-4 and TRBJ2-1; TCRdb reports TRBD2, a call that lacks DNA to check it against. The CDR3 length is 15 residues. The CDR3 sequence: CASSPGTSGGREQFF.

The chain has TRBV10-3 and TRBJ2-3; TCRdb names TRBD1, which stays unverified in the absence of DNA. The germline V gene encodes CDR1 ENHRY and CDR2 SYGVKD. The CDR3 length is 16 residues. The CDR3 region is CAISEPTSGGADTQYF.